These 22 T cell receptor beta chains were all obtained from the same sample, sequenced in a study of identical twins. TCRdb itself ran the 5' RACE reads through MiXCR, one entry per CDR3 protein. The data show nearly 900,000 distinct CDR3 sequences, around 12% seen once. The data were also submitted as part of a second study, on yellow fever vaccine responses in identical twins.

Sequences were obtained from PBMCs. The receptors originated from a woman between 18 and 29 years old in good health.

This clonotype was counted a few times. This rearrangement joins TRBV9 to TRBJ1-1; D is possibly TRBD1 (6 bases). The CDR3 loop spans 14 amino acids. The germline CDR1 and CDR2 sequences are SGDLS and YYNGEE. With 0 bases removed from V and 6 bases from J, the gap between germline ends came to 12 bases. The chain's CDR3 is CASSVEGGKAEAFF. As DNA, the CDR3 is TGTGCCAGCAGCGTAGAGGGGGGAAAGGCTGAAGCTTTCTTT.

This clonotype was observed many times. The chain is built from TRBV9 and TRBJ2-3; TRBD2 matches 10 bases. The V segment lost 2 bases and the J segment 5 bases; nucleotides outside the gene matches: 5. Looked up from germline, CDR1 is SGDLS and CDR2 is YYNGEE. The CDR3 length is 15 residues. Written as DNA, the CDR3 is TGTGCCAGCAGCGTTACGCCTAGCGGGAGAGATACGCAGTATTTT. Translation: CASSVTPSGRDTQYF.

This clonotype was observed a few times. The V call is TRBV5-1, the J call TRBJ2-3; D may be TRBD2 (6 bases). CDR1 SGHRS and CDR2 YFSETQ come from the germline V gene. V was pared by 4 bases and J by 3 bases, with 15 bases between. The CDR3 is 15 residues long. CDR3 bases: TGCGCCAGCAGCCCCCGGGGGATGGTTACAGATACGCAGTATTTT. Residues: CASSPRGMVTDTQYF.

This clonotype has more than one count but fewer than ten. The V and J genes are TRBV7-2 and TRBJ2-1; no reliable D call. CDR1 is SGHTA and CDR2 is FQGNSA in the germline V gene. The CDR3 has 14 residues. V shed 1 base and J shed 10 bases, with 14 bases lying between them. CDR3 sequence reads: CASSLVSLGYEQFF. The CDR3 DNA reads TGTGCCAGCAGCTTAGTCTCTCTAGGGTACGAGCAGTTCTTC.

V is TRBV6-5 and J is TRBJ1-4; tentatively, D is TRBD1 (5 bases). The germline V and J ends were trimmed by 4 bases and 8 bases, with 17 bases remaining between them. Germline assignment: CDR1 MNHEY and CDR2 SVGAGI. The CDR3 extends over 15 amino acids. In DNA, the CDR3 is TGTGCCAGCAGTTCAATCGAGGCAGGGAAGGAAAAACTGTTTTTT. It codes for CASSSIEAGKEKLFF.

The J gene is TRBJ2-5, the V gene TRBV20-1; D is unclear. The germline V and J ends were trimmed by 6 bases and 1 base, with 12 bases remaining between them. The CDR3 is 13 amino acids. Germline values: CDR1 DFQATT, CDR2 SNEGSKA (reference sequence). The CDR3: CSARGPRQETQYF. The CDR3 DNA sequence: TGCAGTGCGCGCGGACCCCGCCAAGAGACCCAGTACTTC.

This clonotype was seen a handful of times. DNA of the CDR3: TGTGCCAGCAGCTATCGACTGAATTCCTACAATGAGCAGTTCTTC. Residues: CASSYRLNSYNEQFF. The V gene is TRBV7-8, the J gene TRBJ2-1; no reliable D call. V lost 4 bases to trimming and J lost 1 base, with 11 bases between them. The germline V gene encodes CDR1 SGHVS and CDR2 FQNEAQ. This CDR3 comprises 15 residues. Supplemented by reference TRBV7-8 and TRBJ2-1, the full variable domain reads GAGVSQSPRYKVAKRGQDVALRCDPISGHVSLFWYQQALGQGPEFLTYFQNEAQLDKSGLPSDRFFAERPEGSVSTLKIQRTQQEDSAVYLCASSYRLNSYNEQFFGPGTRLTVL.

This clonotype was seen a few times. This sequence joins TRBV20-1 and TRBJ2-7; 9 bases line up with TRBD2. The CDR3 loop spans 17 amino acids. The germline CDR1 and CDR2 sequences are DFQATT and SNEGSKA (reference sequence). Trimming removed 3 bases from V and 0 bases from J; junction bases left unmatched: 12. The CDR3 nucleotides read TGCAGTGCTAGCTTCCCAGGGTGGACTAGCGACTCCTACGAGCAGTACGTC. The encoded protein is CSASFPGWTSDSYEQYV.

This clonotype turned up a few times. The chain recombines TRBV20-1 with TRBJ2-3; maybe TRBD2 (6 bases). CDR1 and CDR2 from the germline V gene are DFQATT and SNEGSKA (reference sequence). The CDR3 is made up of 14 amino acids. Here the CDR3 DNA reads TGCAGCGCGGGGAGGCTACTGACACAGGATACGCAGTATTTT. Translating it yields CSAGRLLTQDTQYF.

This clonotype was recorded a few times. The gene calls are TRBV12-3 or TRBV12-4 and TRBJ2-3; the match to TRBD2 covers 14 bases. The ends lost 5 bases at V and 4 bases at J; junction bases unmatched: 5. This CDR3 spans 16 amino acids. CDR3 in DNA: TGTGCCAGCAGTCCAGGACTAGCGGGAGGTGCAGATACGCAGTATTTT. Its translation: CASSPGLAGGADTQYF.

The chain joins TRBV5-6 to TRBJ1-4; D is possibly TRBD1 (6 bases). V was cut by 4 bases and J by 8 bases, with 12 bases left in between. Germline V gene data show CDR1 as SGHDT and CDR2 as YYEEEE. This CDR3 spans 13 amino acids. The CDR3 DNA reads TGTGCCAGCAGCCCGGGGGGCACGGAAAAACTGTTTTTT. This encodes CASSPGGTEKLFF.

This clonotype was seen more than once but under ten times. DNA of the CDR3: TGTGCCAGCAGCCCCGACAGGTCCCCTGGGACCCAGTACTTC. This codes for CASSPDRSPGTQYF. The rearrangement uses TRBV11-2 and TRBJ2-5; D is possibly TRBD1 (6 bases). V was pared by 5 bases and J by 7 bases, with 17 bases between. Germline-derived CDR1 and CDR2 are SGHAT and FQNNGV. This CDR3 region has 14 residues.

The rearrangement uses TRBV18 and TRBJ2-1; D is possibly TRBD2 (6 bases). Germline CDR1 KGHSH, CDR2 LQKENI. V was pared by 3 bases and J by 2 bases, with 14 bases between. The CDR3 runs 16 residues. The DNA for the CDR3 is TGTGCCAGCTCACCCCCCGGGACTGTGACCTACAATGAGCAGTTCTTC. As protein: CASSPPGTVTYNEQFF.

This clonotype was detected a few times. The V and J genes are TRBV7-9 and TRBJ2-3, with no clear D. V lost 4 bases and J lost 0, with 14 bases in between. Germline values: CDR1 SEHNR, CDR2 FQNEAQ (reference sequence). CDR3 length: 16 residues. The CDR3 reads CASSSRDLSSTDTQYF. CDR3 bases: TGTGCCAGCAGCTCCAGAGACTTGTCTAGCACAGATACGCAGTATTTT.

The chain links TRBV14 to TRBJ2-1; weak D call: TRBD1 (6 bases). The CDR3 covers 13 residues. Germline assignment: CDR1 SGHDN and CDR2 FVKESK. V was shortened by 3 bases and J by 6 bases, with 9 bases between the two germline ends. CDR3 sequence: CASSHDRSNEQFF. The CDR3 nucleotides read TGTGCCAGCAGCCACGACAGGTCCAATGAGCAGTTCTTC.

The V call is TRBV27, the J call TRBJ2-7; D is undetermined. CDR3 length: 15 residues. Germline V gene data show CDR1 as MNHEY and CDR2 as SMNVEV (reference sequence). Trimming left V 5 bases short and J 0 bases short, with 14 bases between. CDR3 DNA: TGTGCCAGCAGTCCCCGGACGGAAAGCTCCTACGAGCAGTACTTC. This sequence encodes CASSPRTESSYEQYF.

This clonotype has only a few counts. This rearrangement joins TRBV20-1 to TRBJ2-1; 16 positions agree with TRBD2. The V gene's germline CDR1 is DFQATT and CDR2 SNEGSKA (reference sequence). The CDR3 loop spans 20 amino acids. Trimming cost V 2 bases and J 3 bases; bases outside gene matches: 13. The DNA for the CDR3 is TGCAGTGCTAGATCCGGGAAGGGACTAGCGGGAGGGCCATTCTACAATGAGCAGTTCTTC. The encoded protein is CSARSGKGLAGGPFYNEQFF.

This clonotype was detected ten times or more. The V call is TRBV5-1, the J call TRBJ2-5; either TRBD1 or TRBD2 may fit D (5 bases each). Germline V gene lookup returns CDR1 SGHRS and CDR2 YFSETQ. This CDR3 has 15 residues. The V end was cut by 0 bases, the J end by 5 bases, with 14 bases between. For the CDR3, the DNA is TGCGCCAGCAGCTTGGCGGGACGGTTGGGGGAGACCCAGTACTTC. Protein sequence: CASSLAGRLGETQYF.

The V gene is TRBV6-2 or TRBV6-3, the J gene TRBJ2-6; TRBD1 matches 7 bases. V shed 4 bases and J 0 bases; nucleotides not matched to a gene: 9. The length of the CDR3 is 18 residues. Germline V gene sequence: CDR1 MNHEY, CDR2 SVGEGT. The CDR3 sequence: CASSLSATGPSGANVLTF. DNA of the CDR3: TGTGCCAGCAGTTTATCCGCGACAGGGCCCTCTGGGGCCAACGTCCTGACTTTC.

The V and J genes are TRBV6-2 or TRBV6-3 and TRBJ2-1; 9 bases align to TRBD2. The CDR3 has 14 amino acids. CDR1 is MNHEY, CDR2 SVGEGT, per germline. Losses at the gene ends were 4 bases for V and 8 bases for J; bases not matched to a gene: 6. CDR3 loop: CASSFSGSLYEQFF. In DNA form, the CDR3 reads TGTGCCAGCAGTTTTAGCGGGAGTCTCTATGAGCAGTTCTTC.

In its sample, this clonotype was seen a few times. This chain joins TRBV6-1 and TRBJ1-2; 11 bases match TRBD1. From germline, CDR1 is MNHNS and CDR2 SASEGT. Trimming took 5 bases from V and 3 from J; bases not matched to a gene: 5. The CDR3 loop spans 15 amino acids. The CDR3, as DNA: TGTGCCAGCAGTCCAAGGACAGGGGGCGACTATGGCTACACCTTC. Translation gives CASSPRTGGDYGYTF.

The V gene is TRBV3-1, the J gene TRBJ2-3; no clear D. The germline V gene encodes CDR1 LGHDT and CDR2 YNNKEL (reference sequence). The CDR3 spans 15 residues. Trimming removed 1 base from V and 0 bases from J, with 8 bases in between. The chain's CDR3 is CASSQVVLSTDTQYF. The CDR3 region has the DNA TGTGCCAGCAGCCAAGTCGTTCTAAGCACAGATACGCAGTATTTT.